This T cell receptor (beta chain) originates from a study of blood T cells in healthy people across ages. Findings and caveats of the study: Higher diversity and more naive CD4+ cells were features of long-lived donors, compared to aged donors. Investigators viewed diversity estimates from one million T cells as underestimates, the study reported.

Using a J-beta primer mix together with a sample-barcoded 5' primer, a second PCR was run for roughly 6 to 11 cycles. Carrying 12 random nucleotides, a template-switch adaptor labeled each individual cDNA molecule. Via MiXCR, TCRdb re-called the 5' RACE reads, giving one row per CDR3 protein. Of some 1.5 million distinct CDR3 sequences detected, 28% appear once; the ten largest clones hold roughly 8%. Healthy Caucasians from Russia aged about 6 to 90 served as donors. This clonotype appeared many times. Its matching antigen is unknown. The CDR3 runs to 14 residues. The germline V gene encodes CDR1 SGHRS and CDR2 YFSETQ. Trimming left V 4 bases short and J 6 bases short, with 16 bases between.

The chain recombines TRBV5-1 with TRBJ2-5, with D unclear. The origin of this receptor is a young woman in good health. Sequenced sample: blood. This chain's CDR3 is CASSPPAQSKTQYF. CDR3 in DNA: TGCGCCAGCAGCCCCCCCGCGCAGTCTAAGACCCAGTACTTC.